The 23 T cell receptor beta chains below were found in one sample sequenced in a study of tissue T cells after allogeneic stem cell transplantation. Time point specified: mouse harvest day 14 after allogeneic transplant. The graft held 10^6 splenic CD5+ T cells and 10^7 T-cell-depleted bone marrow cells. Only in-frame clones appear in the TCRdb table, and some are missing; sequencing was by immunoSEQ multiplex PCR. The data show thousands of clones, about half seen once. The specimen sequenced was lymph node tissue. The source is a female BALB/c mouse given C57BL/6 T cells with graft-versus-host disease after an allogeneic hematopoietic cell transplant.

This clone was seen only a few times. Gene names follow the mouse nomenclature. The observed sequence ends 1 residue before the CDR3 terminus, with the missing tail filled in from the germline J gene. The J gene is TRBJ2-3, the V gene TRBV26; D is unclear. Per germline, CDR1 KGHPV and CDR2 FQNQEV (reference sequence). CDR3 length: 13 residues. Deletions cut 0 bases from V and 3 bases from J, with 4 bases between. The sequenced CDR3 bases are TGTGCCAGCAGTCTGTCTCGGGCAGAAACGCTGTAT. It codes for CASSLSRAETLY. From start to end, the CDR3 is CASSLSRAETLYF. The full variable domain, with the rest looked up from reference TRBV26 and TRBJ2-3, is NSKVIQTPRYLVKGQGQKAKMRCIPEKGHPVVFWYQQNKNNEFKFLINFQNQEVLQQIDMTEKRFSAECPSNSPCSLEIQSSEAGDSALYLCASSLSRAETLYFGSGTRLTVL.

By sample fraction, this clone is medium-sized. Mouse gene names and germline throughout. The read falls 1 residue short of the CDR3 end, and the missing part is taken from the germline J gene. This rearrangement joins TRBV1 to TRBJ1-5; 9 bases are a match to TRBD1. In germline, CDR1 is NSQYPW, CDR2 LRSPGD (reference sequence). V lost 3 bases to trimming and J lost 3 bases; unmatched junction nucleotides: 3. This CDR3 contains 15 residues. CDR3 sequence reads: CTCSARDRVNQAPLF. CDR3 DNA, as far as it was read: TGCACCTGCAGTGCCCGGGACAGGGTCAACCAGGCTCCGCTT.

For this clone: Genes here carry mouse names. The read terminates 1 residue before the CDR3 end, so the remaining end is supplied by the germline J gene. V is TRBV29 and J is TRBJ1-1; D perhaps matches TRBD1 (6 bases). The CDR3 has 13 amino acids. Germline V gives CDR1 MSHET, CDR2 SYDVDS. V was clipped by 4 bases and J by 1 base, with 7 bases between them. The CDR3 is CASSSGQNTEVFF. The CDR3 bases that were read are TGTGCTAGCAGTTCGGGACAAAACACAGAAGTCTTC.

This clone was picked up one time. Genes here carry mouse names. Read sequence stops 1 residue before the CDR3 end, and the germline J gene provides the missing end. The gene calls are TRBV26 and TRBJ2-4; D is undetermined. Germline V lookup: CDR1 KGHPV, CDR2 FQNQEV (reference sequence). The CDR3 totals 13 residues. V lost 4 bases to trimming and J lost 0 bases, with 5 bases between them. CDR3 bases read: TGTGCCAGCAGTCCGGGAAGTCAAAACACCTTGTAC. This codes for CASSPGSQNTLY. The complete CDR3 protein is CASSPGSQNTLYF.

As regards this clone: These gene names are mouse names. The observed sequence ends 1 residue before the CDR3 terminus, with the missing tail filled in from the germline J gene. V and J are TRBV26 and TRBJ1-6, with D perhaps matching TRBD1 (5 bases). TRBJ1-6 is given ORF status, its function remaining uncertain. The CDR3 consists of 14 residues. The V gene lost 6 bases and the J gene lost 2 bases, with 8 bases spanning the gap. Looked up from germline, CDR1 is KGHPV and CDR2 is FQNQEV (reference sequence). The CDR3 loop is CASSRQTYNSPLYF. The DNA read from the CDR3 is TGTGCCAGCAGCAGACAGACCTATAATTCGCCCCTCTAC.

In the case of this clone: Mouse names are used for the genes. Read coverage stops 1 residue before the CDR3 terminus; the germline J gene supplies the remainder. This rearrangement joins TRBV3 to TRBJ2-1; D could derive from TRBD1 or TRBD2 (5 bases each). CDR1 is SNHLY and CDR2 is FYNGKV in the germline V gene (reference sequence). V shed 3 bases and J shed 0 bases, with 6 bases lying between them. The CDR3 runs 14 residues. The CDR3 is CASSLGVNYAEQFF. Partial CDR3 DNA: TGTGCCAGCAGCTTGGGGGTTAACTATGCTGAGCAGTTC.

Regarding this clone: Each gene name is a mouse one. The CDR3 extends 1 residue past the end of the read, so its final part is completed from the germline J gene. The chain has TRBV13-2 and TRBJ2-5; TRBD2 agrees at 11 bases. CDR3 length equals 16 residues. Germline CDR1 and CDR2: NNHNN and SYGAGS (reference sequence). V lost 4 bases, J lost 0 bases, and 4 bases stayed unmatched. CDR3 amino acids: CASGPGLGVNQDTQYF. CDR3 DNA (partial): TGTGCCAGCGGTCCGGGACTGGGGGTTAACCAAGACACCCAGTAC.

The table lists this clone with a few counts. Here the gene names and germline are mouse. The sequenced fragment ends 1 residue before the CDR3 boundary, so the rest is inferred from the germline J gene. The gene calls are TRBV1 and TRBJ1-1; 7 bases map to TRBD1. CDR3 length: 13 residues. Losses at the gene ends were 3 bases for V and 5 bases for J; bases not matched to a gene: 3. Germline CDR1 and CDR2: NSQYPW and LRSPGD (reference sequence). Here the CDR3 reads CTCSAGTETEVFF. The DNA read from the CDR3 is TGCACCTGCAGTGCCGGGACAGAAACAGAAGTCTTC.

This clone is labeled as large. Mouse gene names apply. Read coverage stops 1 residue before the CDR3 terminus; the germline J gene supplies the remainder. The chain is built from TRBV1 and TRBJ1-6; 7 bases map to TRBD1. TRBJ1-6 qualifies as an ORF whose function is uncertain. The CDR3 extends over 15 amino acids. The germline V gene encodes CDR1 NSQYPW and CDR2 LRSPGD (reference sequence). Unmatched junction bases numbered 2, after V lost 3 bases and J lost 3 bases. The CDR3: CTCSAQGDYNSPLYF. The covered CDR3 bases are TGCACCTGCAGTGCTCAGGGGGACTATAATTCGCCCCTCTAC.

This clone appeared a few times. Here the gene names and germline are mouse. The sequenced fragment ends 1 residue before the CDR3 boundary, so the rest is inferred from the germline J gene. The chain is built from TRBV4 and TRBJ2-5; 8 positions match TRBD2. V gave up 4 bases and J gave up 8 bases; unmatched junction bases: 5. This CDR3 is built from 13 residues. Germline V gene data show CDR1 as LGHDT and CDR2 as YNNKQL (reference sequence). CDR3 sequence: CASSWTGRVTQYF. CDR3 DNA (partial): TGTGCCAGCAGCTGGACTGGGAGGGTCACCCAGTAC.

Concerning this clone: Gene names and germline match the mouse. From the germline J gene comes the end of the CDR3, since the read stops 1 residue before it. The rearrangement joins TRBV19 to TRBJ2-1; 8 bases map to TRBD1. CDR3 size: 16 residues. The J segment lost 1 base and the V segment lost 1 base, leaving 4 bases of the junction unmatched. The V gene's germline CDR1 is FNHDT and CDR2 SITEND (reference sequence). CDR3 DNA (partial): TGTGCCAGCAGTATAATACAGGGGGGAAACTATGCTGAGCAGTTC. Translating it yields CASSIIQGGNYAEQF. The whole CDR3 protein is CASSIIQGGNYAEQFF.

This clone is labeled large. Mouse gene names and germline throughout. CDR3 residues: CASGEGDWEAEQFF. The sequenced part of the CDR3 DNA is TGTGCCAGCGGTGAAGGGGACTGGGAGGCTGAGCAGTTC. The chain employs TRBV13-2 and TRBJ2-1; 9 bases line up with TRBD2. The missing CDR3 end, 1 residue past where the read stops, is filled in from the germline J gene. Germline V gives CDR1 NNHNN, CDR2 SYGAGS (reference sequence). The CDR3 extends over 14 amino acids. V shed 2 bases and J 7 bases; nucleotides not matched to a gene: 4.

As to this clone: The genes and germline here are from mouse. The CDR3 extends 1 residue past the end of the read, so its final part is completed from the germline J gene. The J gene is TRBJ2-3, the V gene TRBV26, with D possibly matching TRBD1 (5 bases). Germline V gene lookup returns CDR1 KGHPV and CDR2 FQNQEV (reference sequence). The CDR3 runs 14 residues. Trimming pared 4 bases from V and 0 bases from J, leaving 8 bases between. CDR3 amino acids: CASSPTVSAETLYF. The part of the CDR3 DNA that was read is TGTGCCAGCAGTCCGACAGTTAGTGCAGAAACGCTGTAT.

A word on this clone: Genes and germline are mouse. The CDR3 bases that were read are TGTGCCAGCAGTTTCCAGAATTCTGGAAATACGCTCTAT. Translation gives CASSFQNSGNTLY. The whole CDR3 sequence is CASSFQNSGNTLYF. The rearrangement links TRBV14 to TRBJ1-3; no clear D. The read halts 1 residue ahead of the CDR3 end, with the missing end drawn from the germline J gene. Germline CDR1 reads SGHDT; CDR2 reads FRDEAV. Trimming removed 1 base from V and 0 bases from J, with 5 bases in between. This CDR3 spans 14 amino acids.

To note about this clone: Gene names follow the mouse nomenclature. CDR3 residues: CASSRDSGNTLYF. The sequenced CDR3 bases are TGTGCCAGCAGTCGGGATTCTGGAAATACGCTCTAT. The chain links TRBV26 to TRBJ1-3; D is unresolved. The CDR3 end lies 1 residue beyond the end of the read and is filled in from the germline J gene. Trimming removed 4 bases from V and 0 bases from J, with 4 bases in between. The CDR3 sequence is 13 residues long. Germline lookup yields CDR1 KGHPV and CDR2 FQNQEV (reference sequence).

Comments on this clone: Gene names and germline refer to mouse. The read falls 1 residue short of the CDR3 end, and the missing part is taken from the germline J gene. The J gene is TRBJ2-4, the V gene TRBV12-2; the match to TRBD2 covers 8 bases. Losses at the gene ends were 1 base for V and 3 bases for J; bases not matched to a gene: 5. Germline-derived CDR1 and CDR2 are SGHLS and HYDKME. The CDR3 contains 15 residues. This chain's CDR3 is CASSLPGGRQNTLYF. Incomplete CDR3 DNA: TGTGCCAGCTCTCTTCCTGGGGGGAGACAAAACACCTTGTAC.

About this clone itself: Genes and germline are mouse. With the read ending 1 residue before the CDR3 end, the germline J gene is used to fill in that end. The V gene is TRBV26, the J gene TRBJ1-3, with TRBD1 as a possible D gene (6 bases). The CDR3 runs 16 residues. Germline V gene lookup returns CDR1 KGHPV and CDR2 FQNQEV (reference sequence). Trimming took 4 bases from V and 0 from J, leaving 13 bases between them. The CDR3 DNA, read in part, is TGTGCCAGCAGTCCACCGGGACAAATTTCTGGAAATACGCTCTAT. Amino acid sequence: CASSPPGQISGNTLY. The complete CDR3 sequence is CASSPPGQISGNTLYF.

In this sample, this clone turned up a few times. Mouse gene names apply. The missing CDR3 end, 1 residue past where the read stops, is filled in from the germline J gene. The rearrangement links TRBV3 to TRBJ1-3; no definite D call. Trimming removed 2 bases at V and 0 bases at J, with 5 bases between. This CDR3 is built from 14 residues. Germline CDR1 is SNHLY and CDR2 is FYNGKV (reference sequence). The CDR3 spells CASSLKNSGNTLYF. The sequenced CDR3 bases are TGTGCCAGCAGCTTAAAAAATTCTGGAAATACGCTCTAT.

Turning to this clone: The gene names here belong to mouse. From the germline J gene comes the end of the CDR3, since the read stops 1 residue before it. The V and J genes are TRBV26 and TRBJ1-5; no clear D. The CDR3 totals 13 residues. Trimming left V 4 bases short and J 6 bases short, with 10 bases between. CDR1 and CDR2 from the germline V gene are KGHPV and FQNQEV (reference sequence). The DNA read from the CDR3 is TGTGCCAGCAGTCCCGAGGGCAGCCAGGCTCCGCTT. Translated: CASSPEGSQAPL. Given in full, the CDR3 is CASSPEGSQAPLF.

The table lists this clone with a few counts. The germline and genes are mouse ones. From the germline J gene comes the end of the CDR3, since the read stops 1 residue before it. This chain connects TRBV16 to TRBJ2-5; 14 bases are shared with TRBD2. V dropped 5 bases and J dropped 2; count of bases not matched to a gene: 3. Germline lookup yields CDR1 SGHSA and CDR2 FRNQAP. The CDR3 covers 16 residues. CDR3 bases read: TGTGCAAGCAGCCGGGACTGGGGGGGCGGCCAAGACACCCAGTAC. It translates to CASSRDWGGGQDTQY. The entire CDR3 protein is CASSRDWGGGQDTQYF.

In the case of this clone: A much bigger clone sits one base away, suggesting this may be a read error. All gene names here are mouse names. The CDR3 loop is CASSLDGGDTQYF. The CDR3 bases that were read are TGTGCAAGCAGCTTAGATGGGGGGGACACCCAGTAC. The chain uses TRBV16 and TRBJ2-5, with 7 bases identical to TRBD2. The read gets to within 1 residue of the CDR3 end, and the germline J gene fills in the rest. In germline, CDR1 is SGHSA, CDR2 FRNQAP. This CDR3 has 13 amino acids. Trimming at V came to 0 bases and at J to 6 bases, leaving 0 bases not matched to a gene.

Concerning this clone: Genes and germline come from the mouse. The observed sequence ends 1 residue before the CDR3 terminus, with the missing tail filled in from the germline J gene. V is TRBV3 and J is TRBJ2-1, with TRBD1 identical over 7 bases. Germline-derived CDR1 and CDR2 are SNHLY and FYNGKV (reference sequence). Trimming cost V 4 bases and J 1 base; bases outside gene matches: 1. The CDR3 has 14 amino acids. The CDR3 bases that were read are TGTGCCAGCAGCTCGACAGGGAACTATGCTGAGCAGTTC. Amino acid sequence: CASSSTGNYAEQF. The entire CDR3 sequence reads CASSSTGNYAEQFF. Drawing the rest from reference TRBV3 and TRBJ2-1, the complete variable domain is GPKVLQIPSHQIIDMGQMVTLNCDPVSNHLYFYWYKQILGQQMEFLVNFYNGKVMEKSKLFKDQFSVERPDGSYFTLKIQPTALEDSAVYFCASSSTGNYAEQFFGPGTRLTVL.

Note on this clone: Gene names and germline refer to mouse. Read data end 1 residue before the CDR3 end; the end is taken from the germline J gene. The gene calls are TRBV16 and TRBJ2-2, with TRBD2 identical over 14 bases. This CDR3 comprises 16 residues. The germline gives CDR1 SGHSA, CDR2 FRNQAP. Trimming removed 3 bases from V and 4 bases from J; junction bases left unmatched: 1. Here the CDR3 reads CASSLGLGGLTGQLYF. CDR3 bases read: TGTGCAAGCAGCTTGGGACTGGGGGGGCTCACCGGGCAGCTCTAC.